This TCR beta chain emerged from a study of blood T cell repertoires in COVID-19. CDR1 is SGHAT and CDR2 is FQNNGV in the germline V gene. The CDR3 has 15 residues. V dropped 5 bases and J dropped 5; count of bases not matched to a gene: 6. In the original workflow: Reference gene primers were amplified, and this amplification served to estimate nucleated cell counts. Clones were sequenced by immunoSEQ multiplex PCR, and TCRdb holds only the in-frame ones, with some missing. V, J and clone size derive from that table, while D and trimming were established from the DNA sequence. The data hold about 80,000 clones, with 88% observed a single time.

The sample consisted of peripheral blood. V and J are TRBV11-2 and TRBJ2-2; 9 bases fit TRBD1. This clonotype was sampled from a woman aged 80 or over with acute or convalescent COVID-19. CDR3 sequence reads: CASSPGTGWTGELFF. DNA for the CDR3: TGTGCCAGCAGCCCCGGGACAGGGTGGACCGGGGAGCTGTTTTTT.